This TCR beta chain was obtained from a study of T cells after posttransplantation cyclophosphamide. In this sample, this clone turned up many times. Its antigen is unidentified. This CDR3 is 13 amino acids long. Germline assignment: CDR1 SNHLY and CDR2 FYNNEI. Trimming removed 2 bases at V and 7 bases at J, with 10 bases between. TCRdb's table, derived via immunoSEQ multiplex PCR, lists solely in-frame clones and lacks some. This sample has under 50,000 clones, each found more than once. Findings of the study overall: Recipient CMV seropositivity and CMV reactivation strongly tracked TRB clonality.

This clonotype was sampled from a woman aged 50 to 60 in good health and a related stem cell transplant donor. The chain employs TRBV2 and TRBJ2-3, with D hard to call. The sample was PBMCs. CDR3 in amino acids: CASSEWWQNTQYF. As DNA, the CDR3 is TGTGCCAGCAGTGAATGGTGGCAAAATACGCAGTATTTT.